These T cell receptor beta chains were read from a single sample in a study of T cells in localized non-small cell lung cancer. The repertoire was sequenced with immunoSEQ multiplex PCR; TCRdb's copy has only in-frame clones and lacks some. This table holds around 43,000 clones, roughly 86% found once. Sequencing used peripheral blood, obtained before any cancer treatment. These receptors were obtained from a man aged 18 to 50 with stage I lung adenocarcinoma. CDR3s include the opening cysteine and the closing phenylalanine or tryptophan. Fields, in order: D gene, CDR3 length, V gene, J gene, CDR3 protein. A D gene is named only where the DNA matches it firmly.

TRBD2	14	TRBV7-9	TRBJ2-2	CASSLRLAPGELFF
.	15	TRBV5-5	TRBJ2-5	CASRAAGTGLETQYF
TRBD1	16	TRBV7-8	TRBJ2-7	CASSLVGAGGRYEQYF
.	13	TRBV28	TRBJ1-1	CASRGGRNTEAFF
TRBD2	15	TRBV27	TRBJ2-3	CASSSGGAYADTQYF
.	15	TRBV4-2	TRBJ1-2	CASSPNPEGDYGYTF
.	15	TRBV7-2	TRBJ2-7	CASSLVGQEAYEQYF
.	14	TRBV9	TRBJ2-7	CASSVDPGSYEQYF
TRBD1	16	TRBV27	TRBJ1-3	CASSPSGGLRGNTIYF
.	15	TRBV27	TRBJ1-2	CASSLKLGSNYGYTF
TRBD1	15	TRBV29-1	TRBJ1-2	CSVDSLGGRNYGYTF
.	12	TRBV29-1	TRBJ1-1	CSVAQGGTEAFF
.	16	TRBV7-9	TRBJ1-6	CASSSTGGGYNSPLHF
.	14	TRBV7-6	TRBJ1-5	CASSLGSGNQPQHF
TRBD1	14	TRBV6-5	TRBJ2-3	CASTSPGGRDTQYF
.	14	TRBV2	TRBJ1-1	CASSESGMDTEAFF
TRBD1	13	TRBV7-2	TRBJ2-1	CASSSRDRGEQFF
.	14	TRBV13	TRBJ1-1	CASSLGRGNTEAFF
.	13	TRBV5-5	TRBJ2-1	CASSLGLVNEQFF
.	14	TRBV2	TRBJ1-2	CASSERGIKYGYTF